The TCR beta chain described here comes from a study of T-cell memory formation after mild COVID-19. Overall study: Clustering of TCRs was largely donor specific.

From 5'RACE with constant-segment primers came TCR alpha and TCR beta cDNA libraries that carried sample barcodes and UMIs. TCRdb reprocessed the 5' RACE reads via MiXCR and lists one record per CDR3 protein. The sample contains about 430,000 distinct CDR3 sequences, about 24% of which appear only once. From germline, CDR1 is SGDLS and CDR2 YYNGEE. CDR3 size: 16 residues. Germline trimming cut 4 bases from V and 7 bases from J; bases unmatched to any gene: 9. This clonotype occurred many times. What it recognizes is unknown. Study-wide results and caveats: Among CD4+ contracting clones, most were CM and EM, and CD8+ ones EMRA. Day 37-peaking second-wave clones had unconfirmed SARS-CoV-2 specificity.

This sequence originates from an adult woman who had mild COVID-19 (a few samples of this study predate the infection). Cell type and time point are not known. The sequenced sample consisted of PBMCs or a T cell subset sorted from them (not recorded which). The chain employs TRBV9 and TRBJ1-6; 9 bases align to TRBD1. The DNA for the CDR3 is TGTGCCAGCAGCCCCCGGACAGGGGTAGGGAATTCACCCCTCCACTTT. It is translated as CASSPRTGVGNSPLHF. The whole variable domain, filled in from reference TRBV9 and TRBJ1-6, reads DSGVTQTPKHLITATGQRVTLRCSPRSGDLSVYWYQQSLDQGLQFLIQYYNGEERAKGNILERFSAQQFPDLHSELNLSSLELGDSALYFCASSPRTGVGNSPLHFGNGTRLTVT.